This TCR beta chain came from a study of T cell responses to AZD1222 COVID-19 vaccine. The study, taken as a whole, reports: Possibly, clonal diversity was underestimated; donors were largely white British and included more females.

Method: immunoSEQ multiplex PCR; TCRdb's copy keeps in-frame clones and lacks some. The sample lists around 97,000 clones, less than 95% occurring once. In the case of this clone: Its antigen remains unknown.

This sequence was found in an adult in good health. The sequencing here drew on peripheral blood, taken on day 0 of AZD1222 vaccination.

CDR3 nucleotides: TGTGCCAGCATGCCGGGACTGGACCATGAAAAACTGTTTTTT. It is translated as CASMPGLDHEKLFF. The chain has TRBV2 and TRBJ1-4, with D possibly matching TRBD1 (5 bases). Germline values: CDR1 SNHLY, CDR2 FYNNEI. V was shortened by 7 bases and J by 6 bases, with 15 bases between the two germline ends. The CDR3 is 14 residues long.